A selection of T cell receptor beta chains follows, all from one sample in a study of tumor-infiltrating lymphocytes in primary liver carcinoma. TCRdb re-called the multiplex PCR reads through MiXCR, storing one row per CDR3 protein. The sample lists 100,000 or so distinct CDR3 sequences, more than 65% occurring once. Sequencing was carried out using liver tumor tissue from sampling region 2. These receptor sequences come from a woman between 55 and 75 years old with primary liver carcinoma and hepatitis B virus infection. CDR3s include the opening cysteine and the closing phenylalanine or tryptophan. The D gene is left open where the match is weak. Expanded clones get a size class; other rows say once, few or many, or leave the size out.

V,D,J,size,DNA,CDR3
TRBV20-1,.,TRBJ2-2,.,TGCAGTGCTAGGCGCAGGGAGACCGGGGAGCTGTTTTTT,CSARRRETGELFF
TRBV11-2,TRBD1,TRBJ1-5,.,TGTGTCAGCAGCTTGACAGGGGATGGTCAGCCCCAGCGTTTT,CVSSLTGDGQPQRF
TRBV11-1,.,TRBJ1-1,medium-sized,TGTGCCAGCAGCGGGGAAGGGCAGTCCACTGAAGCTTTCTTT,CASSGEGQSTEAFF
TRBV6-6,TRBD2,TRBJ2-3,.,TGTGCCAGCATCTACTCGCCGGGAGGGCCGGATACGCAGTATTTT,CASIYSPGGPDTQYF
TRBV11-2,TRBD2,TRBJ2-3,medium-sized,TGTGCCAGCAGCATCCCGACTAGCGGCCTGGTAGGGACGCAGTATTTT,CASSIPTSGLVGTQYF
TRBV6-1,.,TRBJ1-5,many,TGTGCCAGCCAATATCTCCCAAAGGTGGGTCAGCCCCAGCATTTT,CASQYLPKVGQPQHF
TRBV24-1,TRBD1,TRBJ1-2,once,TGTGCCACCAGCGAAAATAATCCGGGACAGGGGATAAATGGCTACACCTTC,CATSENNPGQGINGYTF
TRBV6-1,TRBD2,TRBJ2-1,.,TGTGCCAGCAGAGCGGGGGACTCCTATAATGTGCAGTTCTTC,CASRAGDSYNVQFF
TRBV11-2,.,TRBJ2-7,few,TGTGCCAGCAGCTCGACTGGGATTAGTGGTACCTATGAGCAGTACTTC,CASSSTGISGTYEQYF
TRBV6-5,TRBD2,TRBJ2-1,.,TGTGCCAGCACCCCCGCGACGGGAGGACTCGGGCAGTTCTTC,CASTPATGGLGQFF
TRBV6-1,.,TRBJ2-2,once,TGTGCCAGCAGTGTTAAGGGAGCCGGGGAGCTGTTTTTT,CASSVKGAGELFF
TRBV12-3/TRBV12-4,TRBD2,TRBJ2-3,.,TGTGCCAGCGCTGGGGGGGACCACACAGATATGCAATATTTT,CASAGGDHTDMQYF
TRBV29-1,.,TRBJ2-5,many,TGCAGCGTTGAAGATCCCCAAGAGACCCAGTACTTC,CSVEDPQETQYF
TRBV7-9,.,TRBJ2-7,.,TGTACCAGCAGCTACAGGGAGACCTCCTACGAGCAGTACTTC,CTSSYRETSYEQYF
TRBV19,.,TRBJ1-1,.,TGTGCCAGTAGTCCACCGTTCTTAGGGAACACTGAAGCTTTCTTT,CASSPPFLGNTEAFF
TRBV6-5,.,TRBJ1-1,.,TGTGCCAGCAGTTCGCATAGGGCGAACACTGAAGCTTTCTTT,CASSSHRANTEAFF
TRBV18,.,TRBJ2-1,.,TGTGCCAGCTCAACAGAATACAATGAGCAGTTCTTC,CASSTEYNEQFF
TRBV4-2,.,TRBJ2-3,.,TGTGCCATCAGCCAAGCTAGCAGGACAGATACGCAGTATTTT,CAISQASRTDTQYF
TRBV12-3/TRBV12-4,.,TRBJ1-4,.,TGTGCTAGCAGTTTGTCATTTGGGAAAGCTAATGAAAAACTGTTTTTT,CASSLSFGKANEKLFF
TRBV7-8,.,TRBJ2-2,many,TGTGCCAGCAGCTTAGTCGCTGGCGGAACGAACACCGGGGAGCTGTTTTTT,CASSLVAGGTNTGELFF
TRBV29-1,.,TRBJ1-1,.,TGCAGCGTTTTTGTGGGCTCTGAAGCTTTCTTT,CSVFVGSEAFF
TRBV6-5,.,TRBJ2-6,many,TGTGCCAGCAGACCGGGACGGACCACCTCTGGGGCCAACGTCCTGACTTTC,CASRPGRTTSGANVLTF
TRBV7-9,TRBD2,TRBJ2-3,.,TGTGCCAGCAGCTTAGTATCGGGAATAAGACTAGCGGGATCCACAGATACGCAGTATTTT,CASSLVSGIRLAGSTDTQYF
TRBV5-4,.,TRBJ2-1,.,TGTGCCAGCACCGGGAGTAGCTCCCATAATGAGCAGTTCTTC,CASTGSSSHNEQFF
TRBV6-1,TRBD2,TRBJ2-2,many,TGTGCCAGCACCCCAGGGGTAGCGGGAGCAGGTACCGGGGAGCTGTTTTTT,CASTPGVAGAGTGELFF
TRBV29-1,TRBD2,TRBJ2-5,.,TGCAACGTTGATCATCCTAGCGGGAGTGAGACGCAGTACTTC,CNVDHPSGSETQYF